The 5 T cell receptor beta chains in this list originate from one sample, sequenced in a study of T cells after yellow fever vaccination. TCRdb re-derived calls from the 5' RACE reads in MiXCR, one entry per CDR3 protein. The data show 300,000 or so distinct CDR3 sequences, approximately 8% seen once. Sequenced here: PBMCs, sampled 35 to 50 days after the first yellow fever vaccination. These receptors were collected from a man younger than 35 who received the YFV17D yellow fever vaccine.

This clonotype has a handful of counts. The genes are TRBV12-3 or TRBV12-4 and TRBJ1-2; perhaps TRBD1 as D (5 bases). This CDR3 is 14 amino acids long. V was trimmed by 4 bases and J by 0 bases, leaving 9 bases between them. The CDR3 region is CASSWDGANYGYTF. CDR3 nucleotides: TGTGCCAGCAGTTGGGACGGAGCTAACTATGGCTACACCTTC.

This clonotype was seen only a few times. This rearrangement joins TRBV20-1 to TRBJ2-5, with 11 bases fitting TRBD2. The CDR3 is 16 residues long. Germline V gene sequence: CDR1 DFQATT, CDR2 SNEGSKA (reference sequence). V shed 6 bases, J shed 9 bases, and the junction held 18 bases outside the gene matches. Written as DNA, the CDR3 is TGCAGTGCCATGGCCCTCGGGACTAGCGGCCCAGGTGCCCAGTACTTC. The encoded protein is CSAMALGTSGPGAQYF.

This chain uses TRBV5-1 with TRBJ2-7, with a possible D match to TRBD2 (6 bases). V lost 5 bases and J 4 bases, leaving 19 bases between the germline ends. This CDR3 contains 15 residues. In germline, CDR1 is SGHRS, CDR2 YFSETQ. In DNA form, the CDR3 reads TGCGCCAGCAGACCGGGCGGCAGAGGACTATACGAGCAGTACTTC. Protein: CASRPGGRGLYEQYF.

This clonotype was detected a few times. This rearrangement joins TRBV5-1 to TRBJ2-2, with D hard to call. The germline gives CDR1 SGHRS, CDR2 YFSETQ. Trimming removed 5 bases at V and 0 bases at J, with 8 bases between. CDR3 length: 14 amino acids. CDR3 sequence reads: CASSNGPNTGELFF. CDR3 nucleotide sequence: TGCGCCAGCAGTAACGGCCCGAACACCGGGGAGCTGTTTTTT.

This clonotype was counted only a few times. The gene calls are TRBV6-2 or TRBV6-3 and TRBJ2-1; tentative D call: TRBD2 (6 bases). Trimming left V 5 bases short and J 10 bases short, with 18 bases between. The CDR3 has 14 amino acids. Per the germline V gene, CDR1 is MNHEY and CDR2 is SVGEGT. The CDR3: CASSPQGGVREQFF. CDR3 coding DNA: TGTGCCAGCAGTCCGCAGGGCGGGGTTCGGGAGCAGTTCTTC.